The 5 T cell receptor beta chains below all came from one sample that was sequenced in a study of regulatory T cells in long-lasting Graves disease. Construction of TCR beta libraries relied on iRepertoire HTBI primers and on Arm-PCR targeting CDR3 regions. One entry per CDR3 protein results from TCRdb running MiXCR on the multiplex PCR reads. The sample consists of a few hundred thousand distinct CDR3 sequences, 14% of them appearing once. Time point: newly diagnosed GD, antithyroid drugs for less than 3 months. Making the TCR library involved RNA that had been extracted from PBMCs. The same data also went into a second study, on T cells in Graves' hyperthyroidism and ophthalmopathy.

Specimen: peripheral blood mononuclear cells (PBMCs), collected at new diagnosis, from a patient treated with antithyroid drugs. These TCRs come from a woman in her forties or fifties with Graves disease.

This clonotype came up many times. V is TRBV29-1 and J is TRBJ1-2; the D is unclear. Trimming cost V 2 bases and J 3 bases, with 7 bases left between them. This CDR3 spans 12 amino acids. CDR1 and CDR2 from the germline V gene are SQVTM and ANQGSEA. The CDR3 sequence is CSVERAYYGYTF. The DNA for the CDR3 is TGCAGCGTTGAAAGGGCGTACTATGGCTACACCTTC. The full variable domain, with the rest looked up from reference TRBV29-1 and TRBJ1-2, is SAVISQKPSRDICQRGTSLTIQCQVDSQVTMMFWYRQQPGQSLTLIATANQGSEATYESGFVIDKFPISRPNLTFSTLTVSNMSPEDSSIYLCSVERAYYGYTFGSGTRLTVV.

This clonotype has ten or more counts. The gene calls are TRBV6-4 and TRBJ2-7, with TRBD1 as a possible D gene (6 bases). Trimming cost V 5 bases and J 3 bases, with 17 bases left between them. The CDR3 is 15 amino acids. Germline loops: CDR1 MRHNA, CDR2 SNTAGT. The CDR3 protein is CASSPPGHKYYEQYF. In DNA, the CDR3 is TGTGCCAGCAGTCCTCCGGGACATAAGTACTACGAGCAGTACTTC.

This CDR3 is CASSLPSGRRYNEQFF. CDR3 DNA sequence: TGTGCCAGTAGTCTCCCCAGCGGGAGGCGTTACAATGAGCAGTTCTTC. The rearrangement uses TRBV19 and TRBJ2-1, with 9 bases that match TRBD2. CDR1 is LNHDA and CDR2 is SQIVND in the germline V gene (reference sequence). The length of the CDR3 is 16 residues. J was trimmed by 4 bases and V by 5 bases; bases with no gene match: 9.

On this clonotype itself: A read error is possible here, since a much larger clone lies one base away. This chain joins TRBV3-1 and TRBJ2-5; D might be TRBD2 (5 bases). V lost 7 bases, J lost 1 base, and 16 bases lay in between. This CDR3 spans 15 amino acids. In germline, CDR1 is LGHDT, CDR2 YNNKEL (reference sequence). The CDR3 DNA is TGTGCCAGCACCCTATTCGGGGAAGCCCAAGAGACCCAGTACTTC. It is translated as CASTLFGEAQETQYF.

The rearrangement joins TRBV12-3 or TRBV12-4 to TRBJ1-4; TRBD1 agrees at 7 bases. V lost 5 bases and J lost 7; bases outside the gene matches: 7. This CDR3 comprises 14 residues. The CDR3 region has the DNA TGTGCCAGCAGTAAGACAGGGTGGGGTGAAAAACTGTTTTTT. Its translation is CASSKTGWGEKLFF.